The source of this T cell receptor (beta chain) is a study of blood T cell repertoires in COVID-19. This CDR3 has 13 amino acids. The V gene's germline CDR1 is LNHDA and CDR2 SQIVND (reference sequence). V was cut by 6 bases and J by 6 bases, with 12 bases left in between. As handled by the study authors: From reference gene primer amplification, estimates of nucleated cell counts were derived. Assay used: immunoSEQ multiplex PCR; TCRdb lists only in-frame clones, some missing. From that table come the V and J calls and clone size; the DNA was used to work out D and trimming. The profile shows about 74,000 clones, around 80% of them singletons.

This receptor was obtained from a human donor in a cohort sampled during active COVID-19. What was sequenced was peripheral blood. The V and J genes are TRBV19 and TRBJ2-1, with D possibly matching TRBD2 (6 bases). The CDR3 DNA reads TGTGCCAGTAGAAGGCTAGCGAGCAATGAGCAGTTCTTC. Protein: CASRRLASNEQFF.